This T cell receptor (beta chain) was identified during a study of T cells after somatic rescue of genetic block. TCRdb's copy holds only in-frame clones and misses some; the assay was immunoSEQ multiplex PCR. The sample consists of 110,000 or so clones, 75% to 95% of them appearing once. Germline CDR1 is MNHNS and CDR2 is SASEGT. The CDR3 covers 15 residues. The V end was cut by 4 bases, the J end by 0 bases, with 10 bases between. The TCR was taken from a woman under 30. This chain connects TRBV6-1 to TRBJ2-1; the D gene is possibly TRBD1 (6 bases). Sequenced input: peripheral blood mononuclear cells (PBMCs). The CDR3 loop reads CASSADRISYNEQFF. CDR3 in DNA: TGTGCCAGCAGTGCGGACAGAATCTCCTACAATGAGCAGTTCTTC.